Following are 14 T cell receptor beta chains from one sample sequenced in a study of beta chain features in type 1 diabetes. Isolated RNA was reverse transcribed in full, so expressed TCRB transcripts were sequenced. Data came from immunoSEQ multiplex PCR; TCRdb stores just in-frame clones and leaves some out. The table shows about 130,000 clones, with about a tenth occurring only once. Sequencing was done on a sample of central memory CD4+ T cells from blood. The receptors come from a man between 18 and 35 years old in good health.

This chain uses TRBV9 with TRBJ2-5, with D uncertain. The germline CDR1 and CDR2 sequences are SGDLS and YYNGEE. V was shortened by 0 bases and J by 3 bases, with 21 bases between the two germline ends. This CDR3 has 18 amino acids. The CDR3 sequence is CASSVATQDFPWEETQYF. CDR3 in DNA: TGTGCCAGCAGCGTAGCCACTCAAGACTTCCCCTGGGAAGAGACCCAGTACTTC.

The chain carries TRBV25-1 and TRBJ2-1; 9 bases agree with TRBD1. Germline V lookup: CDR1 MGHDK, CDR2 SYGVNS. V lost 5 bases, J lost 5 bases, and 7 bases stayed unmatched. The CDR3 is 15 amino acids. The CDR3 loop reads CASSLGTGSHNEQFF. The CDR3 DNA sequence: TGTGCCAGCAGTCTCGGGACAGGGTCCCACAATGAGCAGTTCTTC.

This clone has just a few counts. The genes are TRBV4-3 and TRBJ1-5; no clear D gene. The CDR3 contains 15 residues. Trimming removed 3 bases at V and 2 bases at J, with 11 bases between. The germline V gene encodes CDR1 LGHNA and CDR2 YSLEER. The CDR3 region is CASSQQANGNQPQHF. Here the CDR3 DNA reads TGCGCCAGCAGCCAGCAGGCTAACGGCAATCAGCCCCAGCATTTT.

This clone was observed a handful of times. V and J are TRBV9 and TRBJ2-3; 11 bases map to TRBD2. The CDR3 consists of 17 residues. V gave up 0 bases and J gave up 8 bases; unmatched junction bases: 11. Germline V gives CDR1 SGDLS, CDR2 YYNGEE. Here the CDR3 DNA reads TGTGCCAGCAGCGTAGAGGCTAGCGGGGGGCCAGGAAGTACGCAGTATTTT. Translation: CASSVEASGGPGSTQYF.

This clone occurred a few times. V usage is TRBV7-9 and J usage is TRBJ2-7, with 8 bases identical to TRBD1. This CDR3 is built from 15 residues. Losses at the gene ends were 5 bases for V and 6 bases for J; bases not matched to a gene: 12. From germline, CDR1 is SEHNR and CDR2 FQNEAQ (reference sequence). The CDR3 DNA is TGTGCCAGCAGCCAAAAGACAGGGGCTGAGGTCGAGCAGTACTTC. It encodes CASSQKTGAEVEQYF. The full variable domain, completed using reference TRBV7-9 and TRBJ2-7, is DTGVSQNPRHKITKRGQNVTFRCDPISEHNRLYWYRQTLGQGPEFLTYFQNEAQLEKSRLLSDRFSAERPKGSFSTLEIQRTEQGDSAMYLCASSQKTGAEVEQYFGPGTRLTVT.

This clone was picked up a small number of times. The chain has TRBV11-2 and TRBJ2-7; D is unresolved. There are 15 residues in the CDR3. Trimming cost V 2 bases and J 0 bases, with 11 bases left between them. Germline values: CDR1 SGHAT, CDR2 FQNNGV. The CDR3 nucleotides are TGTGCCAGCAGCTTAATAGTCCTTGGCTCCTACGAGCAGTACTTC. Encoded protein: CASSLIVLGSYEQYF. The full variable domain, its missing parts supplied by reference TRBV11-2 and TRBJ2-7, is EAGVAQSPRYKIIEKRQSVAFWCNPISGHATLYWYQQILGQGPKLLIQFQNNGVVDDSQLPKDRFSAERLKGVDSTLKIQPAKLEDSAVYLCASSLIVLGSYEQYFGPGTRLTVT.

Worth noting for this clone: A much larger clone is a single base away; this may be a read error. This chain uses TRBV6-5 with TRBJ2-7, with 7 bases that match TRBD1. V was pared by 6 bases and J by 2 bases, with 4 bases of the junction left unmatched. CDR3 size: 13 residues. Looked up from germline, CDR1 is MNHEY and CDR2 is SVGAGI. The CDR3 loop reads CASSRGQPYEQYF. The DNA for the CDR3 is TGTGCCAGCAGCCGGGGACAGCCCTACGAGCAGTACTTC.

This clone was picked up one time. The rearrangement uses TRBV7-8 and TRBJ2-7; TRBD1 might be the D (5 bases). Looked up from germline, CDR1 is SGHVS and CDR2 is FQNEAQ. Trimming shortened V by 1 base and J by 2 bases, and 15 bases separated the two germline ends. The CDR3 has 16 residues. The CDR3 coding sequence is TGTGCCAGCAGCTTAGATTATCGGCAGGGAACCTACGAGCAGTACTTC. Encoded protein: CASSLDYRQGTYEQYF.

This clone has only a few counts. This chain connects TRBV4-3 to TRBJ2-7; D ambiguous. CDR1 is LGHNA and CDR2 is YSLEER in the germline V gene. The CDR3 contains 13 residues. V was trimmed by 1 base and J by 3 bases, leaving 7 bases between them. The CDR3 is CASSQVPGYEQYF. In DNA, the CDR3 is TGCGCCAGCAGCCAAGTTCCCGGCTACGAGCAGTACTTC.

The CDR3 DNA reads as TGTGCCAGCAGAAATTGGGGGGGGCCGTCTGAGACCCAGTACTTC. It encodes CASRNWGGPSETQYF. V usage is TRBV6-5 and J usage is TRBJ2-5; maybe TRBD2 (7 bases). CDR3 size: 15 residues. The V end was cut by 6 bases, the J end by 5 bases, with 19 bases between. CDR1 and CDR2 from the germline V gene are MNHEY and SVGAGI.

A few counts support this clone. The chain is built from TRBV2 and TRBJ2-5, with D possibly TRBD2 on 6 matching bases. The CDR3 spans 12 residues. V was clipped by 6 bases and J by 5 bases, with 10 bases between them. Per the germline V gene, CDR1 is SNHLY and CDR2 is FYNNEI. In nucleotides, the CDR3 is TGTGCCAGCAGCGGAGGGTTTGAGACCCAGTACTTC. Translation gives CASSGGFETQYF. The full variable domain, its missing parts supplied by reference TRBV2 and TRBJ2-5, is EPEVTQTPSHQVTQMGQEVILRCVPISNHLYFYWYRQILGQKVEFLVSFYNNEISEKSEIFDDQFSVERPDGSNFTLKIRSTKLEDSAMYFCASSGGFETQYFGPGTRLLVL.

This sequence joins TRBV4-3 and TRBJ2-2; tentative D call: TRBD2 (7 bases). The CDR3 runs to 17 residues. CDR1 and CDR2 from the germline V gene are LGHNA and YSLEER. V dropped 0 bases and J dropped 5 bases, with 16 bases sitting between them. The CDR3 DNA sequence: TGCGCCAGCAGCCAAGAATCGTGGGGGGGCCTAACCGGGGAGCTGTTTTTT. This gives the protein CASSQESWGGLTGELFF.

The sample holds a few counts of this clone. J is TRBJ2-7 and V is TRBV5-1, with 7 nucleotides matching TRBD1. The length of the CDR3 is 15 residues. J was trimmed by 5 bases and V by 1 base; bases with no gene match: 9. Germline V gene data show CDR1 as SGHRS and CDR2 as YFSETQ. Here the CDR3 reads CASSLYRQGVHEQYF. The CDR3 DNA reads as TGCGCCAGCAGCTTGTACCGACAGGGCGTACACGAGCAGTACTTC.

This clone came up a few times. This rearrangement joins TRBV5-1 to TRBJ2-7; TRBD1 might be the D (6 bases). Germline V gives CDR1 SGHRS, CDR2 YFSETQ. This CDR3 is 14 amino acids long. The V end was cut by 0 bases, the J end by 3 bases, with 10 bases between. CDR3 in DNA: TGCGCCAGCAGCTTGGACGGGACATTCTACGAGCAGTACTTC. This codes for CASSLDGTFYEQYF.